The 22 T cell receptor beta chains listed next were all sequenced from one sample in a study of blood T cell repertoires in COVID-19. The method was immunoSEQ multiplex PCR; TCRdb's version includes in-frame clones alone and lacks a portion of them. The repertoire consists of approximately 250,000 clones, with about 83% occurring once and the leading ten covering around 5.2%. Sequencing input: peripheral blood. These receptors were obtained from a human donor in a cohort sampled during active COVID-19.

V and J are TRBV4-1 and TRBJ2-1; D possibly corresponds to TRBD2 (6 bases). V lost 1 base and J 6 bases, leaving 16 bases between the germline ends. Per the germline V gene, CDR1 is MGHRA and CDR2 is YSYEKL. The CDR3 spans 16 residues. This CDR3 is CASSQVPTSHGNEQFF. CDR3 DNA sequence: TGCGCCAGCAGCCAAGTGCCAACTAGCCACGGCAATGAGCAGTTCTTC.

This clone has only one observation. The chain carries TRBV28 and TRBJ2-1; 10 nucleotides line up with TRBD2. This CDR3 has 13 residues. From germline, CDR1 is MDHEN and CDR2 SYDVKM. Unmatched junction bases numbered 7, after V lost 7 bases and J lost 10 bases. The CDR3 DNA reads as TGTGCCAGCACCCCTAGCGGGAGCTCGGAGCAGTTCTTC. Amino acid sequence: CASTPSGSSEQFF.

The genes are TRBV14 and TRBJ1-6; D gene ambiguous. The ends were cut back, 0 bases at V and 10 bases at J, with 10 bases in the middle. The CDR3 sequence is 14 residues long. The germline V gene encodes CDR1 SGHDN and CDR2 FVKESK. The CDR3 DNA is TGTGCCAGCAGCCAAGAGAGCAGGTGGTCACCCCTCCACTTT. Its protein product is CASSQESRWSPLHF.

The DNA of the CDR3 is TGTGCCAGCAGTGGGCGGGGACAGGGGCCTTTGGCCGGGGAGCTGTTTTTT. Protein sequence: CASSGRGQGPLAGELFF. The rearrangement joins TRBV6-2 or TRBV6-3 to TRBJ2-2; TRBD1 agrees at 10 bases. The CDR3 sequence is 17 residues long. V shed 5 bases and J 6 bases; nucleotides not matched to a gene: 12. Germline values: CDR1 MNHEY, CDR2 SVGEGT.

The V and J genes are TRBV7-9 and TRBJ1-5; D is unclear. The germline gives CDR1 SEHNR, CDR2 FQNEAQ (reference sequence). CDR3 length: 14 residues. The V and J ends lost 5 bases and 3 bases respectively, with 11 bases between them. CDR3 region: CASSPDRVNQPQHF. The CDR3 bases are TGTGCCAGCAGCCCCGATAGAGTCAATCAGCCCCAGCATTTT.

This chain joins TRBV6-6 and TRBJ2-2; D may be TRBD2 (6 bases). Germline values: CDR1 MNHNY, CDR2 SVGAGI (reference sequence). Trimming shortened V by 2 bases and J by 6 bases, and 13 bases separated the two germline ends. This CDR3 has 15 residues. DNA for the CDR3: TGTGCCAGCAGTTACACCGGGAGTGGGGCCGGGGAGCTGTTTTTT. This gives the protein CASSYTGSGAGELFF.

The chain uses TRBV19 and TRBJ2-2; 7 bases line up with TRBD1. The V and J ends lost 5 bases and 5 bases, in that order; junction bases with no gene match: 5. From germline, CDR1 is LNHDA and CDR2 SQIVND (reference sequence). The CDR3 runs 14 residues. The CDR3 DNA reads TGTGCCAGTAGTCCCCGACAGGGAACCGGGGAGCTGTTTTTT. Its translation: CASSPRQGTGELFF.

This rearrangement joins TRBV4-1 to TRBJ2-5; 8 bases match TRBD1. The CDR3 has 16 amino acids. Germline V lookup: CDR1 MGHRA, CDR2 YSYEKL. The J segment lost 4 bases and the V segment lost 1 base, leaving 8 bases of the junction unmatched. This CDR3 is CASSQGQGAVGETQYF. DNA of the CDR3: TGCGCCAGCAGCCAAGGCCAGGGGGCCGTCGGAGAGACCCAGTACTTC.

The V and J genes are TRBV29-1 and TRBJ2-7, with D possibly being TRBD2 (5 bases). V was cut by 0 bases and J by 5 bases, with 8 bases left in between. The CDR3 extends over 12 amino acids. Germline-derived CDR1 and CDR2 are SQVTM and ANQGSEA. The CDR3 spells CSVEDLGDEQYF. DNA for the CDR3: TGCAGCGTTGAAGATTTGGGAGACGAGCAGTACTTC.

This chain connects TRBV4-1 to TRBJ2-1, with a weak D call TRBD2 (6 bases). This CDR3 has 15 amino acids. Germline assignment: CDR1 MGHRA and CDR2 YSYEKL. V shed 6 bases and J shed 8 bases, with 20 bases lying between them. The CDR3 coding sequence is TGCGCCAGCAGTCAGACTCCAGGCGGAGGGGATGAGCAGTTCTTC. Translating gives CASSQTPGGGDEQFF.

The chain uses TRBV18 and TRBJ1-5; 12 bases fit TRBD1. Germline V gene lookup returns CDR1 KGHSH and CDR2 LQKENI. This CDR3 region has 15 residues. Germline trimming cut 2 bases from V and 11 bases from J; bases unmatched to any gene: 7. CDR3 loop: CASSPGTGGKTAQHF. CDR3 nucleotides: TGTGCCAGCTCACCAGGGACAGGGGGCAAGACTGCCCAGCATTTT.

The gene calls are TRBV29-1 and TRBJ2-3; D call uncertain. CDR3 length: 13 residues. V dropped 4 bases and J dropped 5 bases, with 13 bases sitting between them. The germline CDR1 and CDR2 sequences are SQVTM and ANQGSEA. CDR3 protein: CSVVGLMGDTQYF. The CDR3 nucleotides are TGCAGCGTTGTGGGCCTCATGGGAGATACGCAGTATTTT.

This chain joins TRBV19 and TRBJ2-3; possible D gene TRBD1, 5 bases. The length of the CDR3 is 12 residues. CDR1 and CDR2 (germline): LNHDA, SQIVND (reference sequence). The V end was cut by 6 bases, the J end by 6 bases, with 10 bases between. This CDR3 reads CASRTTEDTQYF. The CDR3 DNA follows: TGTGCCAGTAGGACGACAGAGGATACGCAGTATTTT.

The J gene is TRBJ1-5, the V gene TRBV28, with TRBD1 as a possible D gene (6 bases). Germline V lookup: CDR1 MDHEN, CDR2 SYDVKM. This CDR3 has 13 residues. V was trimmed by 7 bases and J by 1 base, leaving 8 bases between them. DNA for the CDR3: TGTGCCAGCATACAGGGAAGCAATCAGCCCCAGCATTTT. This gives the protein CASIQGSNQPQHF.

This sequence joins TRBV9 and TRBJ1-1; the D is unclear. The V gene's germline CDR1 is SGDLS and CDR2 YYNGEE. V dropped 4 bases and J dropped 3 bases, with 10 bases sitting between them. There are 13 residues in the CDR3. The CDR3 protein is CASSFGMYTEAFF. The CDR3 DNA reads as TGTGCCAGCAGCTTCGGGATGTACACTGAAGCTTTCTTT. Based on the CDR3 plus reference TRBV9 and TRBJ1-1, the full variable domain is DSGVTQTPKHLITATGQRVTLRCSPRSGDLSVYWYQQSLDQGLQFLIQYYNGEERAKGNILERFSAQQFPDLHSELNLSSLELGDSALYFCASSFGMYTEAFFGQGTRLTVV.

The chain uses TRBV2 and TRBJ1-6; D ambiguous. The CDR3 is 14 amino acids. Germline V gene sequence: CDR1 SNHLY, CDR2 FYNNEI. V was pared by 6 bases and J by 2 bases, with 8 bases between. The CDR3 nucleotides read TGTGCCAGCAGATTCTTTACCTATAATTCACCCCTCCACTTT. This gives the protein CASRFFTYNSPLHF.

The rearrangement joins TRBV19 to TRBJ2-7; 7 positions agree with TRBD2. Germline V lookup: CDR1 LNHDA, CDR2 SQIVND (reference sequence). The V segment lost 4 bases and the J segment 0 bases; nucleotides outside the gene matches: 3. This CDR3 is 14 amino acids long. As DNA, the CDR3 is TGTGCCAGTAGTACCCAGCGGGACTCCTACGAGCAGTACTTC. This codes for CASSTQRDSYEQYF.

The chain recombines TRBV13 with TRBJ2-5; D is unresolved. The CDR3 contains 14 residues. V was shortened by 1 base and J by 1 base, with 7 bases between the two germline ends. CDR1 and CDR2 from the germline V gene are PRHDT and FYEKMQ (reference sequence). In nucleotides, the CDR3 is TGTGCCAGCAGCTTAGATCCTACCCAAGAGACCCAGTACTTC. Residues: CASSLDPTQETQYF.

This clone appeared a single time. Other DNA sequences in the sample encode the same CDR3. V usage is TRBV11-2 and J usage is TRBJ2-7; D ambiguous. The CDR3 loop spans 11 amino acids. From germline, CDR1 is SGHAT and CDR2 FQNNGV. V lost 4 bases and J lost 4, with 5 bases in between. The CDR3 region is CASSSAYEQYF. CDR3 nucleotide sequence: TGTGCCAGCAGCTCCGCGTACGAGCAGTACTTC.

The rearrangement uses TRBV15 and TRBJ1-2; perhaps TRBD1 as D (5 bases). In germline, CDR1 is LNHNV, CDR2 YYDKDF (reference sequence). V gave up 0 bases and J gave up 5 bases, with 13 bases separating them. The CDR3 loop spans 15 amino acids. The CDR3 region has the DNA TGTGCCACCAGCAGAGATCAGGGCGGAGGGTATGGCTACACCTTC. Amino acid sequence: CATSRDQGGGYGYTF.

The chain employs TRBV5-1 and TRBJ2-5; a possible D gene is TRBD2 (6 bases). Germline loops: CDR1 SGHRS, CDR2 YFSETQ. The CDR3 has 14 residues. V lost 0 bases to trimming and J lost 2 bases, with 8 bases between them. This chain's CDR3 is CASSLGRGQETQYF. The CDR3 nucleotides read TGCGCCAGCAGCTTGGGACGGGGGCAAGAGACCCAGTACTTC.

The chain uses TRBV5-5 and TRBJ2-7; D may be TRBD2 (6 bases). CDR1 is SGHKS and CDR2 is YYEKEE in the germline V gene (reference sequence). The CDR3 consists of 13 residues. V gave up 4 bases and J gave up 6 bases, with 14 bases separating them. CDR3 nucleotide sequence: TGTGCCAGCAGCCTCCGACTAGATGCCGAGCAGTACTTC. It specifies CASSLRLDAEQYF. The complete variable domain, with remaining parts taken from reference TRBV5-5 and TRBJ2-7, reads DAGVTQSPTHLIKTRGQQVTLRCSPISGHKSVSWYQQVLGQGPQFIFQYYEKEERGRGNFPDRFSARQFPNYSSELNVNALLLGDSALYLCASSLRLDAEQYFGPGTRLTVT.